Listed below are T cell receptor beta chains from one sample, sequenced in a study of Ad26.COV2.S vaccination and SARS-CoV-2 variants. Data came from immunoSEQ multiplex PCR; TCRdb stores just in-frame clones and leaves some out. The sample includes 330,000 or so clones, roughly 90% seen only once; the top ten take around 5%. The sample in question was peripheral blood, obtained in a trial of Ad26.COV2.S vaccine versus placebo. All receptors derive from a person between 18 and 65 years old who received the Ad26.COV2.S COVID-19 vaccine or a placebo. Each CDR3 is given with its conserved first and last residue. The D gene is left open where the match is weak. Clone sizes are given selectively: once, few, many, or a class where the clone is expanded.

j_call d_call clone_size v_call cdr3_aa cdr3_nt
TRBJ1-3 TRBD1 . TRBV18 CASSPEYRGPDSGNTIYF TGTGCCAGCTCACCGGAGTACAGGGGGCCCGACTCTGGAAACACCATATATTTT
TRBJ2-4 TRBD1 once TRBV5-4 CASSLPTGNIQYF TGTGCCAGCAGCTTACCGACAGGGAACATTCAGTACTTC
TRBJ1-2 . few TRBV4-3 CASSQVGDREFYGYTF TGCGCCAGCAGCCAAGTGGGAGACAGAGAATTCTATGGCTACACCTTC
TRBJ1-2 . . TRBV5-1 CASGGGYGYTF TGCGCCAGCGGAGGGGGATATGGCTACACCTTC
TRBJ1-5 TRBD1 . TRBV23-1 CASSHPTRGNQPQHF TGCGCCAGCAGTCACCCAACCAGGGGGAATCAGCCCCAGCATTTT
TRBJ2-6 . once TRBV7-2 CASSLSRAYSGANVLTF TGTGCCAGCAGCTTATCGAGGGCCTACTCTGGGGCCAACGTCCTGACTTTC
TRBJ1-5 TRBD1 . TRBV19 CASSLAGYRGLIPHRSNQPQHF TGTGCCAGTAGCCTAGCCGGTTACAGGGGGCTAATACCCCATAGGAGCAATCAGCCCCAGCATTTT
TRBJ2-2 . . TRBV7-9 CASSPDNTGELFF TGTGCCAGCAGCCCGGACAACACCGGGGAGCTGTTTTTT
TRBJ2-2 . . TRBV3-1/TRBV3-2 CASSQVYGELFF TGTGCCAGCAGCCAAGTTTACGGGGAGCTGTTTTTT
TRBJ1-1 TRBD1 . TRBV15 CATSRDPHGTGNTEAFF TGTGCCACCAGCAGAGACCCCCACGGGACAGGGAACACTGAAGCTTTCTTT
TRBJ2-3 . . TRBV29-1 CSVYVFYTDTQYF TGCAGCGTTTACGTCTTCTACACAGATACGCAGTATTTT
TRBJ1-3 TRBD1 once TRBV9 CASSVGSGGSGNTIYF TGTGCCAGCAGCGTAGGGTCAGGGGGCTCTGGAAACACCATATATTTT
TRBJ2-1 TRBD2 . TRBV3-1/TRBV3-2 CASSLLAGGYNEQFF TGTGCCAGCAGCCTATTAGCGGGGGGCTACAATGAGCAGTTCTTC
TRBJ1-1 . . TRBV5-1 CASTGGRLNTEAFF TGCGCCAGCACCGGGGGCAGGTTGAACACTGAAGCTTTCTTT
TRBJ2-7 . . TRBV2 CASSGSEQYF TGTGCCAGCAGTGGAAGCGAGCAGTACTTC
TRBJ2-3 . . TRBV7-9 CASSPMSDTQYF TGTGCCAGCAGTCCCATGTCAGATACGCAGTATTTT
TRBJ1-2 . . TRBV4-1 CASSREGNGNYGYTF TGCGCCAGCAGCCGGGAGGGGAACGGGAACTATGGCTACACCTTC
TRBJ2-1 . . TRBV5-4 CASSFGGTPEFF TGTGCCAGCAGCTTCGGGGGAACCCCCGAGTTCTTC
TRBJ1-1 . . TRBV6-6 CASSYGSSPKPEAFF TGTGCCAGCAGTTACGGTAGCAGCCCTAAGCCTGAAGCTTTCTTT
TRBJ2-1 . . TRBV6-2/TRBV6-3 CASSPNVDEQFF TGTGCCAGCAGCCCCAACGTGGATGAGCAGTTCTTC
TRBJ2-1 . . TRBV7-9 CASSFDNEQFF TGTGCCAGCAGCTTTGACAATGAGCAGTTCTTC
TRBJ1-4 TRBD1 . TRBV9 CASSADGQGNPNEKLFF TGTGCCAGCAGCGCCGACGGACAGGGAAACCCTAATGAAAAACTGTTTTTT